This T cell receptor (beta chain) came from a study of cytomegalovirus exposure and HLA in healthy donors. Study-wide results and limits: In vitro experiments confirmed that a few CMV-associated chains were specific for CMV antigens. 87-base-pair reads could not separate some V segments, including TRBV6-2 and TRBV6-3.

The CDR3 extends over 13 amino acids. From germline, CDR1 is MNHEY and CDR2 SMNVEV (reference sequence). Comment on this clone: The antigen is not known.

PCR employed 60 Vbeta and 13 Jbeta primers. Sequenced by immunoSEQ multiplex PCR; TCRdb stores in-frame clones only, minus some. The sample yields fewer than 200,000 clones, over 60% seen once. The V and J genes are TRBV27 and TRBJ2-5, with 9 bases identical to TRBD2. The J call could be wrong; TRBJ2-7 is a better fit for the DNA end. The receptor was isolated from a female donor in good health and CMV-seronegative. What was sequenced was PBMCs. CDR3 protein: CASSIAGVDEQYF. The CDR3 region has the DNA TGTGCCAGCAGTATAGCGGGAGTGGACGAGCAGTACTTC.